This T cell receptor beta chain derives from a study of blood T cell repertoires in COVID-19. The overall study: PBMCs, B-cell-depleted T cells, or T cells provided the cDNA or gDNA that made up the material.

Germline V CDR1 and CDR2: LNHDA, SQIVND (reference sequence). The CDR3 has 15 amino acids. Trimming removed 4 bases from V and 5 bases from J, with 12 bases in between. Methods used by the authors: The authors estimated nucleated cell counts from reference gene primer amplification. TCRdb's table, derived via immunoSEQ multiplex PCR, lists solely in-frame clones and lacks some. V and J calls and clone size follow that table, whereas D and trimming were derived from the DNA. The sample includes around 49,000 clones, around 73% of them seen just once. The sample holds one count of this clone. Participants' own reports of clinical history determined their cohort assignment.

V and J are TRBV19 and TRBJ1-6; D gene unclear. The receptor was derived from a woman in her 50s with acute COVID-19. Sequencing used PBMCs or T cells enriched from blood (not recorded which). CDR3 protein: CASSTDGGDNSPLHF. The CDR3 region has the DNA TGTGCCAGTAGTACGGACGGAGGAGATAATTCACCCCTCCACTTT.